These 17 T cell receptor beta chains were all obtained from the same sample, sequenced in a study of OX40 agonist ivuxolimab in advanced cancers. Assay used: immunoSEQ multiplex PCR; TCRdb lists only in-frame clones, some missing. The sample lists 50,000 to 70,000 clones, approximately 92% seen once, with roughly an eighth in the top ten. Source: CD4+ or CD8+ T cells sorted from blood, taken in a trial of the OX40 agonist ivuxolimab. These receptors were obtained from an adult with an advanced solid tumor such as melanoma, head and neck, liver or kidney cancer.

The gene calls are TRBV6-1 and TRBJ2-7; D uncertain. CDR1 MNHNS and CDR2 SASEGT come from the germline V gene. The CDR3 runs to 15 residues. Trimming shortened V by 4 bases and J by 0 bases, and 13 bases separated the two germline ends. CDR3 loop: CASSGAVFSSYEQYF. The CDR3 DNA reads as TGTGCCAGCAGTGGAGCAGTATTCAGCTCCTACGAGCAGTACTTC.

V gene TRBV5-1 combines with J gene TRBJ2-5; no definite D call. The length of the CDR3 is 15 residues. V was pared by 1 base and J by 2 bases, with 12 bases between. CDR1 is SGHRS and CDR2 is YFSETQ in the germline V gene. DNA for the CDR3: TGCGCCAGCAGCTTGCGACACGACGGACAAGAGACCCAGTACTTC. Translating it yields CASSLRHDGQETQYF.

The gene calls are TRBV14 and TRBJ1-2; no firm D call. Germline V gene data show CDR1 as SGHDN and CDR2 as FVKESK. The CDR3 contains 13 residues. Trimming took 6 bases from V and 3 from J, leaving 11 bases between them. CDR3 residues: CASRPDGYYGYTF. DNA of the CDR3: TGTGCCAGCAGACCGGACGGCTACTATGGCTACACCTTC.

This chain uses TRBV10-3 with TRBJ2-2, with 10 nucleotides matching TRBD2. V gave up 6 bases and J gave up 1 base; unmatched junction bases: 11. Germline loops: CDR1 ENHRY, CDR2 SYGVKD. CDR3 length equals 18 residues. CDR3: CAISQRLAGGKNTGELFF. Written as DNA, the CDR3 is TGTGCCATCAGCCAGAGGTTAGCGGGGGGAAAGAACACCGGGGAGCTGTTTTTT.

CDR3 sequence reads: CASQDRGSYNEQFF. As DNA, the CDR3 is TGTGCCAGCCAGGACAGGGGGTCCTACAATGAGCAGTTCTTC. The chain employs TRBV7-6 and TRBJ2-1; 10 nucleotides match TRBD1. Germline loops: CDR1 SGHVS, CDR2 FNYEAQ. J lost 1 base, V lost 8 bases, and 2 bases had no gene match. The CDR3 covers 14 residues.

The chain couples TRBV5-4 to TRBJ2-7; 8 bases are a match to TRBD1. Per the germline V gene, CDR1 is SGHNT and CDR2 is YYREEE (reference sequence). This CDR3 is 15 amino acids long. V trimming: 3 bases; J trimming: 3 bases; junction bases outside the gene matches: 8. The CDR3 sequence is CASSSGQGKYYEQYF. DNA for the CDR3: TGTGCCAGCAGCTCCGGACAGGGTAAATACTACGAGCAGTACTTC. Supplemented by reference TRBV5-4 and TRBJ2-7, the full variable domain reads ETGVTQSPTHLIKTRGQQVTLRCSSQSGHNTVSWYQQALGQGPQFIFQYYREEENGRGNFPPRFSGLQFPNYSSELNVNALELDDSALYLCASSSGQGKYYEQYFGPGTRLTVT.

This rearrangement joins TRBV14 to TRBJ1-2, with 10 bases aligning to TRBD1. V was pared by 1 base and J by 5 bases, with 7 bases of the junction left unmatched. The CDR3 loop spans 16 amino acids. CDR1 SGHDN and CDR2 FVKESK come from the germline V gene. The CDR3 bases are TGTGCCAGCAGCCAAGGGGGACAGGGGACTTTTTATGGCTACACCTTC. Its translation is CASSQGGQGTFYGYTF. Full variable domain (outside the CDR3, taken from reference TRBV14 and TRBJ1-2): EAGVTQFPSHSVIEKGQTVTLRCDPISGHDNLYWYRRVMGKEIKFLLHFVKESKQDESGMPNNRFLAERTGGTYSTLKVQPAELEDSGVYFCASSQGGQGTFYGYTFGSGTRLTVV.

The chain is built from TRBV27 and TRBJ2-7, with 8 nucleotides matching TRBD1. The germline V gene has CDR1 MNHEY and CDR2 SMNVEV (reference sequence). The CDR3 is made up of 15 amino acids. V trimming: 2 bases; J trimming: 3 bases; junction bases outside the gene matches: 6. The CDR3 DNA reads TGTGCCAGCAGTTTAGTAAGGACAGGGTACTACGAGCAGTACTTC. Translated, it gives CASSLVRTGYYEQYF.

The chain is built from TRBV6-1 and TRBJ2-5; TRBD2 aligns across 11 bases. The J call may not be correct, given that the DNA end is closer to TRBJ2-7. Germline CDR1 reads MNHNS; CDR2 reads SASEGT. This CDR3 region has 14 residues. DNA for the CDR3: TGTGCCAGCAGACCGGGACTAGCGGTATACGAGCAGTACTTC. Its protein product is CASRPGLAVYEQYF.

The chain links TRBV19 to TRBJ2-1, with a possible D match to TRBD2 (5 bases). Germline CDR1 reads LNHDA; CDR2 reads SQIVND (reference sequence). Trimming pared 6 bases from V and 5 bases from J, leaving 11 bases between. This CDR3 comprises 13 residues. The CDR3: CASSTGINNEQFF. CDR3 nucleotide sequence: TGTGCCAGTAGCACCGGGATCAACAATGAGCAGTTCTTC.

This clone occurred once. V is TRBV27 and J is TRBJ2-1; perhaps D is TRBD1 or TRBD2 (5 bases each). V lost 4 bases and J 0 bases, leaving 19 bases between the germline ends. Per germline, CDR1 MNHEY and CDR2 SMNVEV (reference sequence). The CDR3 sequence is 18 residues long. CDR3 loop: CASSSQTGTPSSYNEQFF. CDR3 bases: TGTGCCAGCAGTTCCCAAACCGGGACGCCGAGCTCCTACAATGAGCAGTTCTTC.

The chain combines TRBV18 with TRBJ2-3, with D possibly TRBD1 on 6 matching bases. Between the trimmed V and J ends, which lost 3 bases and 7 bases, there was a span of 20 bases. Germline V CDR1 and CDR2: KGHSH, LQKENI. This CDR3 has 16 amino acids. The CDR3 sequence is CASSPDRGMGAYTQYF. The CDR3 DNA sequence: TGTGCCAGCTCACCTGATCGCGGTATGGGGGCTTATACGCAGTATTTT.

V gene TRBV6-6 combines with J gene TRBJ1-1; no clear D gene. The CDR3 runs 12 residues. Germline CDR1 reads MNHNY; CDR2 reads SVGAGI (reference sequence). Trimming cost V 7 bases and J 6 bases, with 12 bases left between them. This chain's CDR3 is CASTKGDPEAFF. CDR3 DNA: TGTGCCAGCACAAAAGGAGATCCTGAAGCTTTCTTT.

This clone was seen ten or more times. The chain links TRBV9 to TRBJ2-1; D not certain. V gave up 4 bases and J gave up 4 bases, with 9 bases separating them. Germline V gene sequence: CDR1 SGDLS, CDR2 YYNGEE. The CDR3 length is 13 residues. The DNA of the CDR3 is TGTGCCAGCAGCTCTTCTAGGTACAATGAGCAGTTCTTC. This gives the protein CASSSSRYNEQFF. Supplemented by reference TRBV9 and TRBJ2-1, the full variable domain reads DSGVTQTPKHLITATGQRVTLRCSPRSGDLSVYWYQQSLDQGLQFLIQYYNGEERAKGNILERFSAQQFPDLHSELNLSSLELGDSALYFCASSSSRYNEQFFGPGTRLTVL.

The chain carries TRBV9 and TRBJ2-7; TRBD1 aligns across 7 bases. Germline CDR1 is SGDLS and CDR2 is YYNGEE. This CDR3 has 15 residues. V lost 0 bases, J lost 2 bases, and 5 bases stayed unmatched. The CDR3 coding sequence is TGTGCCAGCAGCGTAGCTCCGGGACAGCCCTACGAGCAGTACTTC. Its translation is CASSVAPGQPYEQYF.

The rearrangement joins TRBV7-9 to TRBJ1-2; no clear D. Germline CDR1 and CDR2: SEHNR and FQNEAQ (reference sequence). This CDR3 has 16 residues. Trimming left V 5 bases short and J 0 bases short, with 16 bases between. The CDR3, as DNA: TGTGCCAGCAGCCTACTCACAGACAAAGCTAACTATGGCTACACCTTC. Its protein product is CASSLLTDKANYGYTF.

The J gene is TRBJ2-7, the V gene TRBV7-3; 10 bases are a match to TRBD2. Germline CDR1 and CDR2: SGHTA and FQGTGA. The CDR3 runs 15 residues. The J segment lost 0 bases and the V segment lost 2 bases, leaving 1 base of the junction unmatched. The CDR3 DNA reads as TGTGCCAGCAGCTTATCTAGCGGGGGCTCCTACGAGCAGTACTTC. As protein: CASSLSSGGSYEQYF.